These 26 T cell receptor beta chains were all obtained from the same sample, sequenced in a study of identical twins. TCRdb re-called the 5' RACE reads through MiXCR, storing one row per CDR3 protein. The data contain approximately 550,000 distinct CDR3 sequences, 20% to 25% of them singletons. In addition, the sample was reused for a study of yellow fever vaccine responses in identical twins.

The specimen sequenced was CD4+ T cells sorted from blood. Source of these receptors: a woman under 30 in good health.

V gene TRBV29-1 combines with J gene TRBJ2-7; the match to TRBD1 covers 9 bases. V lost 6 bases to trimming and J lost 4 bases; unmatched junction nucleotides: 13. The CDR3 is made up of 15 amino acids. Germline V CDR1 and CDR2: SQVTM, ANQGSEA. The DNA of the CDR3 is TGCAGCGTAGTGGCGAACAGGGGGCATGGTTACGAGCAGTACTTC. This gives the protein CSVVANRGHGYEQYF.

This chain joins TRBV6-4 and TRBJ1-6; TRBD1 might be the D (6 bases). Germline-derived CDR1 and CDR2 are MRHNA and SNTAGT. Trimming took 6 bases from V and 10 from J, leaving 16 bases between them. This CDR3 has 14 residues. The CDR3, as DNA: TGTGCCAGCAGAGAACAGGGAAGTGGATCACCCCTCCACTTT. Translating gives CASREQGSGSPLHF.

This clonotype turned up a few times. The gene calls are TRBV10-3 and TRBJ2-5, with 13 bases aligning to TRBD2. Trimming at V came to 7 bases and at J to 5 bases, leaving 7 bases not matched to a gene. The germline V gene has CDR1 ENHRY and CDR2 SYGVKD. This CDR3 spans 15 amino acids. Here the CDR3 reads CAITSLAGGMETQYF. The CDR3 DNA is TGTGCCATCACCTCACTAGCGGGAGGGATGGAGACCCAGTACTTC.

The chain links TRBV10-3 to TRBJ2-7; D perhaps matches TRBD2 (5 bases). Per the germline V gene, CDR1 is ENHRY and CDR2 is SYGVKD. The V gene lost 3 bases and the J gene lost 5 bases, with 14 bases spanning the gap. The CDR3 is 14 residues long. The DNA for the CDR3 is TGTGCCATCAGTGATGGTAGCGAGTTGAACGAGCAGTACTTC. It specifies CAISDGSELNEQYF.

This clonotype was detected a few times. CDR3 residues: CASSSILRLAGGPMDTQYF. The DNA for the CDR3 is TGTGCCAGCAGTTCCATACTCAGGCTAGCGGGAGGGCCGATGGATACGCAGTATTTT. The genes are TRBV2 and TRBJ2-3, with 12 positions matching TRBD2. The V gene's germline CDR1 is SNHLY and CDR2 FYNNEI. Trimming cost V 5 bases and J 6 bases; bases outside gene matches: 18. CDR3 length equals 19 residues.

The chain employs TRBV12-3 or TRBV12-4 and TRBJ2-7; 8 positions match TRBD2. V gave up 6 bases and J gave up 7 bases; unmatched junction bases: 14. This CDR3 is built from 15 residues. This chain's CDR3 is CASSPFGRVAREQYF. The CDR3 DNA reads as TGTGCCAGCAGCCCCTTCGGGAGGGTAGCCCGAGAGCAGTACTTC.

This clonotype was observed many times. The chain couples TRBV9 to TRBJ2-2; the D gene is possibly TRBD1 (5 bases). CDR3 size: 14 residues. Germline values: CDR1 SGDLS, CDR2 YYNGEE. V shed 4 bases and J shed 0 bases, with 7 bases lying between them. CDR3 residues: CASSPRANTGELFF. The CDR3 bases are TGTGCCAGCAGCCCCAGGGCGAACACCGGGGAGCTGTTTTTT. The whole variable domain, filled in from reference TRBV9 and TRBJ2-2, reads DSGVTQTPKHLITATGQRVTLRCSPRSGDLSVYWYQQSLDQGLQFLIQYYNGEERAKGNILERFSAQQFPDLHSELNLSSLELGDSALYFCASSPRANTGELFFGEGSRLTVL.

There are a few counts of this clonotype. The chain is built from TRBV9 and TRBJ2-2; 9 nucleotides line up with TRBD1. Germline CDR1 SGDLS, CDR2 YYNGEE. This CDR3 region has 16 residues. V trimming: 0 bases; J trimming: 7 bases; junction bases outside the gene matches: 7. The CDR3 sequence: CASSVATGGIGGELFF. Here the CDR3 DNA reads TGTGCCAGCAGCGTAGCAACAGGGGGCATTGGCGGGGAGCTGTTTTTT.

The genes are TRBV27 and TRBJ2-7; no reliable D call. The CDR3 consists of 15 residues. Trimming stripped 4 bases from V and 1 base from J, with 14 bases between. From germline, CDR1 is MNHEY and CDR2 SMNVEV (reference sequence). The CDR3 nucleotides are TGTGCCAGCAGTTCCCCCCATACGCTTTCCTACGAGCAGTACTTC. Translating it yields CASSSPHTLSYEQYF.

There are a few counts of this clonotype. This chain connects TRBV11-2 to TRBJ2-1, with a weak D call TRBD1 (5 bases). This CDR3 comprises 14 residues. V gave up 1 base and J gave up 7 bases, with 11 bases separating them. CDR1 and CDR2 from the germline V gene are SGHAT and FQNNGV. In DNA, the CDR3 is TGTGCCAGCAGCTTAGGTCCAGGGAATAATGAGCAGTTCTTC. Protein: CASSLGPGNNEQFF.

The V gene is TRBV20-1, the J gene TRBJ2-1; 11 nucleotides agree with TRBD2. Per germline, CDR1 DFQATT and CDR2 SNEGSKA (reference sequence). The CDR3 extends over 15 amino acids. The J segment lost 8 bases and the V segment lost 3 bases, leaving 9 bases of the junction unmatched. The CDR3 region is CSASGMASGRHEQFF. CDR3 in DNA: TGCAGTGCTAGCGGTATGGCTAGCGGGAGGCATGAGCAGTTCTTC.

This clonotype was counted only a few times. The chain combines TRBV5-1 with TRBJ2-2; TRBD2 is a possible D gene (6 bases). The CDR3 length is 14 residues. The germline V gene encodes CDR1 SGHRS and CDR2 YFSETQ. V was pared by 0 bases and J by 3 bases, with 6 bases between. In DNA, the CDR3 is TGCGCCAGCAGCTTGGGACTAGACACCGGGGAGCTGTTTTTT. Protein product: CASSLGLDTGELFF.

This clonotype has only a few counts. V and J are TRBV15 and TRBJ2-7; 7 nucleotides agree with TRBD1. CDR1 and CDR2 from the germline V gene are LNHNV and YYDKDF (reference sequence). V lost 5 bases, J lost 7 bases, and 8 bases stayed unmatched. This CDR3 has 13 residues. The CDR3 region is CATSGQASREQYF. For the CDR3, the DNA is TGTGCCACCAGCGGACAGGCATCGAGGGAGCAGTACTTC.

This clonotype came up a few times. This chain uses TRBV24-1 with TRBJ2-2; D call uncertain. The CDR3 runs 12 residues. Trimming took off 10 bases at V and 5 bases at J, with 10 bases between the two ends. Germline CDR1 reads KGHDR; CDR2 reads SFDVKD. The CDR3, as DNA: TGTGCCACTAAGCACGCAACCGGGGAGCTGTTTTTT. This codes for CATKHATGELFF.

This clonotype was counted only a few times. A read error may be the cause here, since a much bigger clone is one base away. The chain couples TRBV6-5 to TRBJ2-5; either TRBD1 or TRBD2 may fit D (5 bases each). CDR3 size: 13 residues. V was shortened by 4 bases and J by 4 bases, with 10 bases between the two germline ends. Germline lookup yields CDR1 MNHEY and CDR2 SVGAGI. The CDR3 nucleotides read TGTGCCAGCAGTTCGGGACCGAGAGAGACCCAGTACTTC. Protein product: CASSSGPRETQYF.

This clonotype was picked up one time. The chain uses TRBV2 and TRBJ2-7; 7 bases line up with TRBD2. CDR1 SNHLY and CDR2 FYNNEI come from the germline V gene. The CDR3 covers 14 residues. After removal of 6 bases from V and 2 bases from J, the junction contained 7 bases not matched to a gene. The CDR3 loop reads CASRFGGSTYEQYF. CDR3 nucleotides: TGTGCCAGCAGGTTTGGCGGGAGCACCTACGAGCAGTACTTC.

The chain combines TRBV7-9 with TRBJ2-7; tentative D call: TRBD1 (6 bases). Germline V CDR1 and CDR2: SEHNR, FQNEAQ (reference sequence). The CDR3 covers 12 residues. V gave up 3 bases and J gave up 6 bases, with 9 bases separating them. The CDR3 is CASSFQGSEQYV. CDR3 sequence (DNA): TGTGCCAGCAGCTTCCAGGGGTCCGAGCAGTACGTC.

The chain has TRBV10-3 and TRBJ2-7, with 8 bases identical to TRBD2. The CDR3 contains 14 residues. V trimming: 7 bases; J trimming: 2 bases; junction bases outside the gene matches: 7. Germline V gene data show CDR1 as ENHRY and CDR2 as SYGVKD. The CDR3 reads CAIKTSEFPYEQYF. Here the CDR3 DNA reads TGTGCCATCAAGACTAGCGAATTCCCCTACGAGCAGTACTTC.

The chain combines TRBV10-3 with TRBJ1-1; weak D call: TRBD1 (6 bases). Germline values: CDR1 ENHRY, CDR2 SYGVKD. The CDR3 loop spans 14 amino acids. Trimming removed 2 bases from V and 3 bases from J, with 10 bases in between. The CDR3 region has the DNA TGTGCCATCAGTGAGAAGGGGGGGGACACTGAAGCTTTCTTT. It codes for CAISEKGGDTEAFF.

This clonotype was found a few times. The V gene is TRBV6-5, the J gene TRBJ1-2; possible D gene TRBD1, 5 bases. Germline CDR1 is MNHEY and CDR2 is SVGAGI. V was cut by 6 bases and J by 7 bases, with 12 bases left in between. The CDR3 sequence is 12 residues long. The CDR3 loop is CASSRTRGGYTF. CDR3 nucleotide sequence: TGTGCCAGCAGCCGAACGAGGGGTGGCTACACCTTC.

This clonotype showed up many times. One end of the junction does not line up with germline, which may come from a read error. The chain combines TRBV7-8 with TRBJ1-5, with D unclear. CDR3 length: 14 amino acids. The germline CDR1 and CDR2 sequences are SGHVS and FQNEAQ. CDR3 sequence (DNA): TGTGCCAGCAGCGTAGCCGATAGCAATCAGCCCCAGCATTTT. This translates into CASSVADSNQPQHF.

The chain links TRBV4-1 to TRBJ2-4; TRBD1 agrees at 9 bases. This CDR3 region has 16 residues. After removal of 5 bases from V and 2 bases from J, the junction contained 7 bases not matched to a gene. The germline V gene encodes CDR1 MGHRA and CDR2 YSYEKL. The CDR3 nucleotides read TGCGCCAGCAGCTCCCCGGGACAGGGTTCCAAAAACATTCAGTACTTC. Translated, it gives CASSSPGQGSKNIQYF.

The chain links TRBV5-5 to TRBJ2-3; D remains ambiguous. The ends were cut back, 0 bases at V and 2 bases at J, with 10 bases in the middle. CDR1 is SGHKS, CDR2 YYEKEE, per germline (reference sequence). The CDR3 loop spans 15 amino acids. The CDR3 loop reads CASSLGPASTDTQYF. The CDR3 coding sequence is TGTGCCAGCAGCTTGGGGCCCGCCTCCACAGATACGCAGTATTTT.

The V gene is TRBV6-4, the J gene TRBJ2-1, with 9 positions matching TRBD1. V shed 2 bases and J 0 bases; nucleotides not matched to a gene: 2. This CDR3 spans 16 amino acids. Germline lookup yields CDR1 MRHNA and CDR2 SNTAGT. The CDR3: CASSDKGQGSYNEQFF. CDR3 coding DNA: TGTGCCAGCAGTGACAAGGGACAGGGCTCCTACAATGAGCAGTTCTTC.

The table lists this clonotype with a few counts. CDR3 sequence reads: CASSPLMGADTQYF. The DNA of the CDR3 is TGTGCCAGCAGCCCTTTGATGGGAGCAGATACGCAGTATTTT. V usage is TRBV11-3 and J usage is TRBJ2-3; perhaps TRBD2 as D (5 bases). Germline lookup yields CDR1 SGHNT and CDR2 YENEEA. The CDR3 has 14 residues. Trimming pared 5 bases from V and 4 bases from J, leaving 13 bases between.

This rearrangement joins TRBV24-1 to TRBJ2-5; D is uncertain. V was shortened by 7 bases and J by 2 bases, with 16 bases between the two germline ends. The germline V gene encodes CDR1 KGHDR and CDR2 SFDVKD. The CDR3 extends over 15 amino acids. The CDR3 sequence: CATSPTPPLQETQYF. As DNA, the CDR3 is TGTGCCACCAGCCCCACTCCCCCCTTACAAGAGACCCAGTACTTC.